Each of the 21 T cell receptor beta chains below was sequenced from the same sample in a study of B cell selection in AIRE deficiency. Regulatory T cells were sorted as CD4+CD25hiCD127low/negative. Sequencing was performed with immunoSEQ multiplex PCR; in TCRdb, only in-frame clones are kept and a portion is missing. The sample has 20,000 to 25,000 clones; about 94% are singletons. Sequenced: Tregs sorted from PBMCs. The source is a human donor with AIRE deficiency.

J is TRBJ2-1 and V is TRBV19, with D possibly being TRBD1 or TRBD2 (8 bases each). The CDR3 has 18 amino acids. V lost 4 bases and J lost 6, with 25 bases in between. Per the germline V gene, CDR1 is LNHDA and CDR2 is SQIVND (reference sequence). CDR3 in DNA: TGTGCCAGTAGTAGCGGCAGGGGGCGTCTAGCGGGCATCAATGAGCAGTTCTTC. Translating gives CASSSGRGRLAGINEQFF. Full variable domain (remainder filled in from reference TRBV19 and TRBJ2-1): DGGITQSPKYLFRKEGQNVTLSCEQNLNHDAMYWYRQDPGQGLRLIYYSQIVNDFQKGDIAEGYSVSREKKESFPLTVTSAQKNPTAFYLCASSSGRGRLAGINEQFFGPGTRLTVL.

The chain has TRBV10-3 and TRBJ1-5, with D uncertain. V was trimmed by 3 bases and J by 4 bases, leaving 7 bases between them. This CDR3 is 13 amino acids long. In germline, CDR1 is ENHRY, CDR2 SYGVKD. CDR3 amino acids: CAISEGPNQPQHF. In nucleotides, the CDR3 is TGTGCCATCAGTGAAGGTCCGAATCAGCCCCAGCATTTT.

The chain links TRBV27 to TRBJ2-7, with 9 bases identical to TRBD2. V trimming: 7 bases; J trimming: 3 bases; junction bases outside the gene matches: 4. Germline CDR1 and CDR2: MNHEY and SMNVEV (reference sequence). This CDR3 comprises 13 residues. CDR3 loop: CASTSSGNYEQYF. CDR3 coding DNA: TGTGCCAGCACCTCTAGCGGGAACTACGAGCAGTACTTC.

V gene TRBV5-5 combines with J gene TRBJ2-7; D may match TRBD1 or TRBD2 (5 bases each). Deletions cut 2 bases from V and 0 bases from J, with 15 bases between. The germline CDR1 and CDR2 sequences are SGHKS and YYEKEE (reference sequence). CDR3 length: 16 amino acids. CDR3 DNA: TGTGCCAGCAGCTTAGAGGGGATGGCTAACTCCTACGAGCAGTACTTC. This sequence encodes CASSLEGMANSYEQYF.

This chain links TRBV5-1 with TRBJ1-2; the D is unclear. Trimming cost V 3 bases and J 8 bases, with 14 bases left between them. Looked up from germline, CDR1 is SGHRS and CDR2 is YFSETQ. The CDR3 consists of 13 residues. The CDR3, as DNA: TGCGCCAGCAGCTCCACACGTCCCGAGGGCTACACCTTC. Translating gives CASSSTRPEGYTF.

This chain uses TRBV5-6 with TRBJ2-2; 8 bases map to TRBD1. Germline CDR1 SGHDT, CDR2 YYEEEE. CDR3 size: 19 residues. J gave up 6 bases and V 1 base, and 17 bases lay outside the gene matches. The CDR3 sequence: CASSLLWTGIAKAAGELFF. The CDR3 DNA is TGTGCCAGCAGCTTGTTGTGGACAGGGATAGCCAAGGCGGCCGGGGAGCTGTTTTTT. Using reference TRBV5-6 and TRBJ2-2 for the parts outside the CDR3, the full variable domain is DAGVTQSPTHLIKTRGQQVTLRCSPKSGHDTVSWYQQALGQGPQFIFQYYEEEERQRGNFPDRFSGHQFPNYSSELNVNALLLGDSALYLCASSLLWTGIAKAAGELFFGEGSRLTVL.

The chain joins TRBV25-1 to TRBJ2-5; maybe TRBD1 (5 bases). V was trimmed by 2 bases and J by 4 bases, leaving 14 bases between them. The germline V gene encodes CDR1 MGHDK and CDR2 SYGVNS. This CDR3 contains 15 residues. Written as DNA, the CDR3 is TGTGCCAGCAGTGAAACGGGCAGAAGGGGAGAGACCCAGTACTTC. The encoded protein is CASSETGRRGETQYF.

The chain employs TRBV11-1 and TRBJ2-3; 7 bases align to TRBD2. This CDR3 region has 16 residues. From germline, CDR1 is SGHAT and CDR2 FQDESV (reference sequence). The trim removed 1 base at V and 0 bases at J, leaving 4 bases unmatched. This CDR3 reads CASSLVLAASTDTQYF. As DNA, the CDR3 is TGTGCCAGCAGCTTAGTCCTAGCGGCTAGCACAGATACGCAGTATTTT.

The rearrangement joins TRBV7-3 to TRBJ2-2, with TRBD2 matching 12 bases. Germline V CDR1 and CDR2: SGHTA, FQGTGA. The CDR3 has 18 amino acids. V lost 4 bases and J lost 1; bases outside the gene matches: 7. CDR3 in amino acids: CASSSRTSGKQNTGELFF. CDR3 in DNA: TGTGCCAGCAGCTCCCGGACTAGCGGGAAGCAGAACACCGGGGAGCTGTTTTTT.

The genes are TRBV18 and TRBJ2-1, with TRBD2 identical over 7 bases. This CDR3 comprises 17 residues. Trimming at V came to 2 bases and at J to 5 bases, leaving 12 bases not matched to a gene. The germline gives CDR1 KGHSH, CDR2 LQKENI. CDR3 in DNA: TGTGCCAGCTCACCAATCCTAGCGGCCCCAATTGACAATGAGCAGTTCTTC. It codes for CASSPILAAPIDNEQFF.

This chain connects TRBV14 to TRBJ2-1; D gene unclear. Germline-derived CDR1 and CDR2 are SGHDN and FVKESK. V dropped 6 bases and J dropped 8 bases, with 14 bases sitting between them. The CDR3 has 13 amino acids. CDR3 DNA sequence: TGTGCCAGCAGTGATAAGGGCCGCCATGAGCAGTTCTTC. Amino acid sequence: CASSDKGRHEQFF.

The rearrangement links TRBV29-1 to TRBJ2-1; TRBD2 matches at 8 bases. Per the germline V gene, CDR1 is SQVTM and CDR2 is ANQGSEA. Losses at the gene ends were 3 bases for V and 10 bases for J; bases not matched to a gene: 8. The CDR3 has 13 amino acids. CDR3 sequence reads: CSVDGLAGWEQFF. CDR3 sequence (DNA): TGCAGCGTTGACGGCCTAGCGGGCTGGGAGCAGTTCTTC.

The gene calls are TRBV5-5 and TRBJ1-2, with D maybe TRBD1 (5 bases). V shed 0 bases and J shed 4 bases, with 16 bases lying between them. The CDR3 spans 16 residues. Looked up from germline, CDR1 is SGHKS and CDR2 is YYEKEE (reference sequence). The CDR3 nucleotides read TGTGCCAGCAGCTTGGTCCCGGACGGGGGGGGCTATGGCTACACCTTC. It is translated as CASSLVPDGGGYGYTF.

The rearrangement joins TRBV7-9 to TRBJ1-3; D ambiguous. There are 13 residues in the CDR3. Germline values: CDR1 SEHNR, CDR2 FQNEAQ (reference sequence). V was clipped by 1 base and J by 3 bases, with 4 bases between them. CDR3 nucleotide sequence: TGTGCCAGCAGCTTAGACTTTGGAAACACCATATATTTT. Its protein product is CASSLDFGNTIYF.

This sequence joins TRBV19 and TRBJ2-1, with no clear D. Trimming stripped 1 base from V and 0 bases from J, with 10 bases between. The CDR3 is 16 amino acids. CDR1 LNHDA and CDR2 SQIVND come from the germline V gene (reference sequence). CDR3 sequence reads: CASSIVHSSSYNEQFF. The CDR3 DNA is TGTGCCAGTAGTATAGTTCATTCCAGCTCCTACAATGAGCAGTTCTTC.

This CDR3 reads CASTTIEGRTRQETQYF. The DNA for the CDR3 is TGCGCCAGCACCACGATAGAGGGGAGGACTAGGCAAGAGACCCAGTACTTC. This rearrangement joins TRBV5-1 to TRBJ2-5; 7 nucleotides align to TRBD2. Germline CDR1 SGHRS, CDR2 YFSETQ. The CDR3 length is 17 residues. The J segment lost 2 bases and the V segment lost 6 bases, leaving 16 bases of the junction unmatched.

This sequence joins TRBV29-1 and TRBJ2-5; D unclear. The CDR3 runs 12 residues. Trimming cost V 5 bases and J 5 bases, with 12 bases left between them. Germline CDR1 reads SQVTM; CDR2 reads ANQGSEA. The CDR3 loop is CSVREHWETQYF. In DNA form, the CDR3 reads TGCAGCGTTAGAGAGCACTGGGAGACCCAGTACTTC. The whole variable domain, remainder taken from reference TRBV29-1 and TRBJ2-5, is SAVISQKPSRDICQRGTSLTIQCQVDSQVTMMFWYRQQPGQSLTLIATANQGSEATYESGFVIDKFPISRPNLTFSTLTVSNMSPEDSSIYLCSVREHWETQYFGPGTRLLVL.

This sequence joins TRBV21-1 and TRBJ2-7; the table gives TRBD2 as D, unverified against the DNA. TRBV21-1 is designated a pseudogene. The length of the CDR3 is 14 residues. The CDR3 spells CASSRREGPYEQYF. CDR3 in DNA: TGTGCCAGCAGCAGGCGGGAGGGCCCTTACGAGCAGTACTTC.

The rearrangement links TRBV6-1 to TRBJ1-2, with D possibly matching TRBD1 (6 bases). The germline V and J ends were trimmed by 10 bases and 8 bases, with 20 bases remaining between them. The CDR3 totals 13 residues. Germline CDR1 reads MNHNS; CDR2 reads SASEGT. For the CDR3, the DNA is TGTGCCACGCACGTACAGGGTGTAGGGGGCTACACCTTC. Residues: CATHVQGVGGYTF.

V is TRBV7-2 and J is TRBJ2-7, with D unresolved. Trimming shortened V by 4 bases and J by 0 bases, and 25 bases separated the two germline ends. CDR3 length: 19 residues. Germline CDR1 reads SGHTA; CDR2 reads FQGNSA. CDR3 bases: TGTGCCAGCAGCTCGCGGCCTCCCTGGGAAGCGTTGAGCTCCTACGAGCAGTACTTC. Translated: CASSSRPPWEALSSYEQYF. The whole variable domain, remainder taken from reference TRBV7-2 and TRBJ2-7, is GAGVSQSPSNKVTEKGKDVELRCDPISGHTALYWYRQSLGQGLEFLIYFQGNSAPDKSGLPSDRFSAERTGGSVSTLTIQRTQQEDSAVYLCASSSRPPWEALSSYEQYFGPGTRLTVT.

The V gene is TRBV5-8, the J gene TRBJ2-1; D is perhaps TRBD2 (7 bases). Germline loops: CDR1 SGHTS, CDR2 YDEGEE. Trimming left V 4 bases short and J 3 bases short, with 20 bases between. The CDR3 length is 17 residues. The CDR3 is CASSRDTGLLIYNEQFF. DNA for the CDR3: TGTGCCAGCAGCCGGGACACGGGACTATTAATCTACAATGAGCAGTTCTTC.